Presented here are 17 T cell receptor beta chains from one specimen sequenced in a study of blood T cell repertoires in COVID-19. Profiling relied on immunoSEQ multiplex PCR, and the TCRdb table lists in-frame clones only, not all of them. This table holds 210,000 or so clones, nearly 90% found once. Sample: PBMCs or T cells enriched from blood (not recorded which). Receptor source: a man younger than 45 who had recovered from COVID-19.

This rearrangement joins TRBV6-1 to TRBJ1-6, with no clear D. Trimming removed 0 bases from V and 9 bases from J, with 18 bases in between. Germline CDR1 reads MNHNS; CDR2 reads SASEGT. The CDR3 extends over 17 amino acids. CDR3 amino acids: CASSEASLGSGSSPLHF. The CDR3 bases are TGTGCCAGCAGTGAAGCTTCGCTTGGGAGTGGAAGTTCACCCCTCCACTTT.

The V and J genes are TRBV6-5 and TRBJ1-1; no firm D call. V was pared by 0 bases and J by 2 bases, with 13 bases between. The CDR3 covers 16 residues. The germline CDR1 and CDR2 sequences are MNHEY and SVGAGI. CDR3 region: CASSYSTWLGNTEAFF. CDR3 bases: TGTGCCAGCAGTTACTCGACTTGGCTTGGCAACACTGAAGCTTTCTTT.

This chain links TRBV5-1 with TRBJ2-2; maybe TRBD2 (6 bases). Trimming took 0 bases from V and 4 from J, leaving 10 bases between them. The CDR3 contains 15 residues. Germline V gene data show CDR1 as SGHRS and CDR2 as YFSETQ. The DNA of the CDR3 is TGCGCCAGCAGCTTGGGGCACGGGGGCACCGGGGAGCTGTTTTTT. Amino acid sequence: CASSLGHGGTGELFF.

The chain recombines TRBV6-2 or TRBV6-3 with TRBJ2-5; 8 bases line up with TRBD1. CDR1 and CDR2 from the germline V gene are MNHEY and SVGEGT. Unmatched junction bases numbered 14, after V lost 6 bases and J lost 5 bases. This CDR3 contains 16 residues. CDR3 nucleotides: TGTGCCAGCAGCCTCAGAATCGGGACAGGAAGGGAGACCCAGTACTTC. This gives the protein CASSLRIGTGRETQYF.

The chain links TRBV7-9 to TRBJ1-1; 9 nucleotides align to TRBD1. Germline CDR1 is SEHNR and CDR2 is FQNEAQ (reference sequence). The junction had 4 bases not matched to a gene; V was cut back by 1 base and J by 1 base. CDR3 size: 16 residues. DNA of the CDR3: TGTGCCAGCAGCTTAGTCGGGGACAGGGCGAACACTGAAGCTTTCTTT. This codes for CASSLVGDRANTEAFF.

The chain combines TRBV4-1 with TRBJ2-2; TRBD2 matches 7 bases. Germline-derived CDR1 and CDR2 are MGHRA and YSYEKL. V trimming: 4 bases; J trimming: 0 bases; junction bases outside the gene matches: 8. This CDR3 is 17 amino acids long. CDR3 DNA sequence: TGCGCCAGCAGCCGCCTCCTAGCGGACCCGAACACCGGGGAGCTGTTTTTT. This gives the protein CASSRLLADPNTGELFF.

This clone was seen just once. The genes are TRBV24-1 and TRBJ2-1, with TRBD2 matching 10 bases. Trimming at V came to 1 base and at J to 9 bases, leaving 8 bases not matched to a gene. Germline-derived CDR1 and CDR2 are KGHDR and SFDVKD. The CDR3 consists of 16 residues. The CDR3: CATSDFLSGRVSEQFF. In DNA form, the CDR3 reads TGTGCCACCAGTGATTTTTTGAGCGGGAGGGTCAGTGAGCAGTTCTTC.

DNA for the CDR3: TGTGCCAGCAGCTTGGTCGGGACTTCTACCGGGGAGCTGTTTTTT. It is translated as CASSLVGTSTGELFF. V is TRBV5-6 and J is TRBJ2-2, with a possible D match to TRBD2 (6 bases). The length of the CDR3 is 15 residues. Germline-derived CDR1 and CDR2 are SGHDT and YYEEEE. Trimming cost V 0 bases and J 5 bases, with 11 bases left between them.

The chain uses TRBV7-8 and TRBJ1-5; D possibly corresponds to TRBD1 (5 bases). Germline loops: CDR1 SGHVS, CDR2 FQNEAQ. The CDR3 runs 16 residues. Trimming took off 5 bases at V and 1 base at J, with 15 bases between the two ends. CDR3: CASSPQGGISNQPQHF. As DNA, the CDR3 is TGTGCCAGCAGCCCTCAGGGAGGGATAAGCAATCAGCCCCAGCATTTT.

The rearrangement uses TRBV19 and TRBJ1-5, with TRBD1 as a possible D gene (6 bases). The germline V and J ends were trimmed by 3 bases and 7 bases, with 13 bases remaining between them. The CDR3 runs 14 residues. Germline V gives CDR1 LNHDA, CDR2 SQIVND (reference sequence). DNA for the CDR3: TGTGCCAGTAGTATTAGCAGGGGCGGACAGCCCCAGCATTTT. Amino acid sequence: CASSISRGGQPQHF.

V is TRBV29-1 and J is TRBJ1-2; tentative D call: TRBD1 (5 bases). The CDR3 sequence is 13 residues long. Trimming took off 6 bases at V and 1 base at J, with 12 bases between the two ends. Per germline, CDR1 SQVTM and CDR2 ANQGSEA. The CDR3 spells CSVLTAFNYGYTF. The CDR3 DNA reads TGCAGCGTCCTGACAGCCTTTAACTATGGCTACACCTTC. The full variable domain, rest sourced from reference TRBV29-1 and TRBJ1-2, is SAVISQKPSRDICQRGTSLTIQCQVDSQVTMMFWYRQQPGQSLTLIATANQGSEATYESGFVIDKFPISRPNLTFSTLTVSNMSPEDSSIYLCSVLTAFNYGYTFGSGTRLTVV.

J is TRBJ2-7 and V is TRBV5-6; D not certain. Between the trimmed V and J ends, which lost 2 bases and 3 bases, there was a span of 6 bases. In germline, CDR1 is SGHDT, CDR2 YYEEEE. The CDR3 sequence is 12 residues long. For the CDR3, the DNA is TGTGCCAGCAGCTTAAACAACTACGAGCAGTACTTC. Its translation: CASSLNNYEQYF.

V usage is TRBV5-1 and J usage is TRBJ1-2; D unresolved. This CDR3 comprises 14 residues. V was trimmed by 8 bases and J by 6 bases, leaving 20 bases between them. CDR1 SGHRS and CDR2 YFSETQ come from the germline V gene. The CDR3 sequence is CARPPRQTKNGYTF. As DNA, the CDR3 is TGCGCCAGACCCCCCCGGCAGACAAAGAATGGCTACACCTTC.

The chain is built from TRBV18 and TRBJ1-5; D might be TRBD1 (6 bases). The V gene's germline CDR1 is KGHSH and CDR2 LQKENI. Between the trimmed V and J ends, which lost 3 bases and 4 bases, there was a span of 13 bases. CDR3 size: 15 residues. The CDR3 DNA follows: TGTGCCAGCTCACCTACCGGGACACCTAATCAGCCCCAGCATTTT. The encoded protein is CASSPTGTPNQPQHF.

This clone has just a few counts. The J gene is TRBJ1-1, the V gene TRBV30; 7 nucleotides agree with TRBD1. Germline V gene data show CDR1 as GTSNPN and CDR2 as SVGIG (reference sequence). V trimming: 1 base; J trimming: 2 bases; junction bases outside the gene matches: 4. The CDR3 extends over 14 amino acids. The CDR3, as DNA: TGTGCCTGGAGTGGCCGACAGGGCAACACTGAAGCTTTCTTT. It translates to CAWSGRQGNTEAFF.

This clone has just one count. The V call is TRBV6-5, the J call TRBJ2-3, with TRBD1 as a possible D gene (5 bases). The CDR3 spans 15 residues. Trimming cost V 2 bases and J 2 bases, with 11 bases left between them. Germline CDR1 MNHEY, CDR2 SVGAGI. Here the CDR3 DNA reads TGTGCCAGCAGTTACGGGCAGGGAAACACAGATACGCAGTATTTT. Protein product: CASSYGQGNTDTQYF.

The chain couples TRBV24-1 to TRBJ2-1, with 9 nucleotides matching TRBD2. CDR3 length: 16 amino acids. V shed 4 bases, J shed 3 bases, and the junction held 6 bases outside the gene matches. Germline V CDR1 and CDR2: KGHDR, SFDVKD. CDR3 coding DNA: TGTGCCACCAGTGACAAGAGCGGGAGGCTCTACAATGAGCAGTTCTTC. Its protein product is CATSDKSGRLYNEQFF.